This TCR beta chain was sequenced for a study of neurological immune-mediated disorders. Study-wide results and limits: CDR3 amino acid sequences of expanded clones were not shared across subjects, a result suggesting private repertoires in all groups.

Unsorted libraries were generated from 2 million PBMCs held at -80 degrees C. This clonotype was counted at least ten times. Its specificity is unknown. Template-switch 5'RACE cDNA synthesis added a 10-nucleotide unique molecular identifier. Sequencing runs each yielded over 170 million TCR-beta sequences from 15-18 subjects. Via MiXCR, TCRdb re-called the 5' RACE reads, giving one row per CDR3 protein. The data show some 29,000 distinct CDR3 sequences, around 12% seen once. The CDR3 has 13 residues. From germline, CDR1 is DFQATT and CDR2 SNEGSKA (reference sequence). Trimming cost V 4 bases and J 5 bases, with 12 bases left between them.

The sequence was collected from a man in his 60s in good health. Sequenced sample: PBMCs. The J gene is TRBJ2-1, the V gene TRBV20-1, with D possibly TRBD2 on 6 matching bases. CDR3 coding DNA: TGCAGTGCTATGTTTGGCGGGAACAATGAGCAGTTCTTC. Encoded protein: CSAMFGGNNEQFF.